This T cell receptor (beta chain) was sequenced for a study of memory CD4+ T cells and cytomegalovirus serostatus. Germline values: CDR1 SEHNR, CDR2 FQNEAQ (reference sequence). There are 12 residues in the CDR3. Trimming pared 4 bases from V and 7 bases from J, leaving 11 bases between. Produced via immunoSEQ multiplex PCR; TCRdb's table is partial and in-frame only. The sample lists some 73,000 clones, 78% occurring once. Single viable CD3+CD4+CD8-CD45RO+ cells were sorted as the memory CD4+ T cells. The J gene is TRBJ2-7, the V gene TRBV7-9; D unclear. The clonotype originates from an adult in good health and CMV-seropositive. What was sequenced was memory CD4+ T cells from blood. The CDR3 bases are TGTGCCAGCAGCTCACAGAGAGGTGAGCAGTACTTC. Translation: CASSSQRGEQYF.